A selection of T cell receptor beta chains follows, all from one sample in a study of blood T cell repertoires in COVID-19. The repertoire was sequenced with immunoSEQ multiplex PCR; TCRdb's copy has only in-frame clones and lacks some. This table has about 110,000 clones, roughly 85% appearing once. The sequenced sample consisted of peripheral blood. The source of these receptors is a man in his forties with acute or convalescent COVID-19. CDR3s leave out the opening cysteine and the closing phenylalanine or tryptophan.

v_gene: TRBV7-9; CDR3aa: ASSLALGQVIREKLF
v_gene: TRBV29-1; CDR3aa: SVGMTRSLNTEAF
v_gene: TRBV7-9; CDR3aa: ASSPDRGKSEETQY
v_gene: TRBV2; CDR3aa: ASRVDRGRIDSPLH
v_gene: TRBV12-3/TRBV12-4; CDR3aa: ASRLLNEQF
v_gene: TRBV10-1; CDR3aa: ASSIPGRRYGYT
v_gene: TRBV7-3; CDR3aa: ASSSRVTGANVLT
v_gene: TRBV6-6; CDR3aa: ASWEGPSSYNSPLH
v_gene: TRBV6-2/TRBV6-3; CDR3aa: ASSLRDRSYNSPLH
v_gene: TRBV7-3; CDR3aa: ASSPGLLLYNEQF
v_gene: TRBV21-1; CDR3aa: ASSKDGGGPSTFSYEQY
v_gene: TRBV29-1; CDR3aa: SVLTGPLGEQY
v_gene: TRBV7-8; CDR3aa: ASSLTGARDQPQH
v_gene: TRBV2; CDR3aa: ASSEALLGAGVGGELF
v_gene: TRBV7-2; CDR3aa: ASSAPGREGEKLF
v_gene: TRBV15; CDR3aa: ATSRERGTARVAKNIQY
v_gene: TRBV5-1; CDR3aa: ASGPGRNTEAF
v_gene: TRBV30; CDR3aa: AWSSWGANYGYT
v_gene: TRBV3-1/TRBV3-2; CDR3aa: ASSQAPGRGVGQPQH
v_gene: TRBV30; CDR3aa: AWLGQVGTEAF
v_gene: TRBV7-2; CDR3aa: ASSLSYNYEQF
v_gene: TRBV5-1; CDR3aa: ASSLLAGPPNEKLF
v_gene: TRBV2; CDR3aa: ASSPGPGRINSPLH
v_gene: TRBV4-3; CDR3aa: ASSQDRSNYGYT
v_gene: TRBV24-1; CDR3aa: ATSDTGQGPDQPQH
v_gene: TRBV3-1/TRBV3-2; CDR3aa: ASRTSGGQETQY
v_gene: TRBV3-1/TRBV3-2; CDR3aa: ASSQGTSGVDEQY
v_gene: TRBV30; CDR3aa: AWSNSGGTDTQY
v_gene: TRBV12-5; CDR3aa: ASGSPGDRDLITYEQY
v_gene: TRBV29-1; CDR3aa: SVVGAGASLVYEQY
v_gene: TRBV3-1/TRBV3-2; CDR3aa: ASSQGLAGGRAETQY
v_gene: TRBV30; CDR3aa: AWGGHYEQY
v_gene: TRBV19; CDR3aa: ASSGARLYEQY
v_gene: TRBV3-1/TRBV3-2; CDR3aa: ASSSRGAKPYNEQF
v_gene: TRBV19; CDR3aa: ASSDTGGGEQY
v_gene: TRBV6-4; CDR3aa: ASSARRDRKNEQY
v_gene: TRBV7-8; CDR3aa: ASSWVAGGPDEQY
v_gene: TRBV11-2; CDR3aa: ASSLIGGDYGYT
v_gene: TRBV19; CDR3aa: ASSDKSGGAVDTQY
v_gene: TRBV6-5; CDR3aa: ASSYSGGNQPQH
v_gene: TRBV3-1/TRBV3-2; CDR3aa: ASSPTSGGTDTQY
v_gene: TRBV4-2; CDR3aa: ASSQATQGGDTQY
v_gene: TRBV12-3/TRBV12-4; CDR3aa: ASGTRGLGGYT
v_gene: TRBV19; CDR3aa: ASSTRGYTEAF
v_gene: TRBV15; CDR3aa: ATSRDQNTIY